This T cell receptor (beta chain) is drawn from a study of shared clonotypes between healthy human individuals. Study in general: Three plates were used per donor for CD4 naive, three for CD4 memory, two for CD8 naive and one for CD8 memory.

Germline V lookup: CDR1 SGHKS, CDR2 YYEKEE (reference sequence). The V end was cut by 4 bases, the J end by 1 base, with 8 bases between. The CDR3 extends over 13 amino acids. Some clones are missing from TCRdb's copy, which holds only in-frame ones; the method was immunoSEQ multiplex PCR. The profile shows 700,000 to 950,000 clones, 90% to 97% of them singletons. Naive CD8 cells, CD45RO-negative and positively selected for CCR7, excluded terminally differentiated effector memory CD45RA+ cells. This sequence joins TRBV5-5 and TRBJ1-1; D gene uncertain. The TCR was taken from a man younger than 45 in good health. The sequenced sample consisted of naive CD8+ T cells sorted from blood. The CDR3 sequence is CASSPSSNTEAFF. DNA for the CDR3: TGTGCCAGCAGCCCCTCTTCGAACACTGAAGCTTTCTTT.